The 23 T cell receptor beta chains below come from one sample, sequenced in a study of blood T cell repertoires in COVID-19. The method was immunoSEQ multiplex PCR; TCRdb's version includes in-frame clones alone and lacks a portion of them. This table holds about 150,000 clones, roughly 82% found once. The sequenced sample consisted of peripheral blood. These receptors were obtained from a human donor with acute or convalescent COVID-19. The donor label of this sample is uncertain.

CDR3 amino acids: CASSNTSEGRKAFF. CDR3 nucleotide sequence: TGTGCCAGCAGCAACACCTCTGAGGGGAGGAAGGCTTTCTTT. The chain has TRBV13 and TRBJ1-1, with D perhaps matching TRBD1 (5 bases). V was cut by 5 bases and J by 11 bases, with 21 bases left in between. The length of the CDR3 is 14 residues. In germline, CDR1 is PRHDT, CDR2 FYEKMQ (reference sequence). Drawing the rest from reference TRBV13 and TRBJ1-1, the complete variable domain is AAGVIQSPRHLIKEKRETATLKCYPIPRHDTVYWYQQGPGQDPQFLISFYEKMQSDKGSIPDRFSAQQFSDYHSELNMSSLELGDSALYFCASSNTSEGRKAFFGQGTRLTVV.

The V call is TRBV5-1, the J call TRBJ2-7; 7 nucleotides align to TRBD1. The CDR3 loop spans 13 amino acids. From germline, CDR1 is SGHRS and CDR2 YFSETQ. The V segment lost 2 bases and the J segment 4 bases; nucleotides outside the gene matches: 3. The CDR3 nucleotides read TGCGCCAGCAGCTTAGGGGGCGAGTACGAGCAGTACTTC. Its protein is CASSLGGEYEQYF.

The chain joins TRBV27 to TRBJ1-5; possibly TRBD1 for D (5 bases). Germline V CDR1 and CDR2: MNHEY, SMNVEV (reference sequence). This CDR3 is built from 21 residues. V gave up 5 bases and J gave up 1 base, with 30 bases separating them. CDR3 in DNA: TGTGCCAGCAGTCCCCATTTTGGCATTCTTCAGGGTTCTCTGAGCAATCAGCCCCAGCATTTT. This sequence encodes CASSPHFGILQGSLSNQPQHF.

The CDR3 nucleotides are TGTGCCACCCAGGGGTTTGGGGTTGGGTATGGCTACACCTTC. The encoded protein is CATQGFGVGYGYTF. The chain recombines TRBV6-5 with TRBJ1-2; D is perhaps TRBD1 (6 bases). The V gene's germline CDR1 is MNHEY and CDR2 SVGAGI. This CDR3 has 14 amino acids. The ends were cut back, 10 bases at V and 5 bases at J, with 20 bases in the middle.

The chain couples TRBV5-8 to TRBJ2-1; 13 bases line up with TRBD2. This CDR3 comprises 18 residues. The trim removed 0 bases at V and 2 bases at J, leaving 5 bases unmatched. The V gene's germline CDR1 is SGHTS and CDR2 YDEGEE. The CDR3 region is CASSLARTSGGAYNEQFF. CDR3 coding DNA: TGTGCCAGCAGCTTGGCGCGGACTAGCGGGGGCGCCTACAATGAGCAGTTCTTC.

This clone was seen only a few times. The genes are TRBV30 and TRBJ1-2; the D gene is possibly TRBD1 (5 bases). The CDR3 spans 14 residues. Germline loops: CDR1 GTSNPN, CDR2 SVGIG (reference sequence). V lost 2 bases, J lost 0 bases, and 10 bases lay in between. CDR3 DNA: TGTGCCTGGAGTCCACAGGTAGCTAACTATGGCTACACCTTC. This sequence encodes CAWSPQVANYGYTF. The full variable domain, its missing parts supplied by reference TRBV30 and TRBJ1-2, is SQTIHQWPATLVQPVGSPLSLECTVEGTSNPNLYWYRQAAGRGLQLLFYSVGIGQISSEVPQNLSASRPQDRQFILSSKKLLLSDSGFYLCAWSPQVANYGYTFGSGTRLTVV.

The chain links TRBV6-6 to TRBJ1-4; 9 bases map to TRBD1. Germline trimming cut 6 bases from V and 4 bases from J; bases unmatched to any gene: 3. The CDR3 contains 14 residues. Looked up from germline, CDR1 is MNHNY and CDR2 is SVGAGI (reference sequence). The chain's CDR3 is CASRLTGGNEKLFF. CDR3 DNA sequence: TGTGCCAGCAGATTGACAGGGGGTAATGAAAAACTGTTTTTT.

Only one count was recorded for this clone. The rearrangement joins TRBV5-1 to TRBJ2-7; a possible D gene is TRBD1 (5 bases). Germline V gives CDR1 SGHRS, CDR2 YFSETQ. The CDR3 sequence is 13 residues long. Trimming stripped 0 bases from V and 7 bases from J, with 11 bases between. The DNA of the CDR3 is TGCGCCAGCAGCTTGGGGCAGGGCTGGGAGCAGTACTTC. Translated, it gives CASSLGQGWEQYF. The variable domain in full, completed from reference TRBV5-1 and TRBJ2-7, reads KAGVTQTPRYLIKTRGQQVTLSCSPISGHRSVSWYQQTPGQGLQFLFEYFSETQRNKGNFPGRFSGRQFSNSRSEMNVSTLELGDSALYLCASSLGQGWEQYFGPGTRLTVT.

Note on this clone: The same CDR3 arises from other DNA sequences in this sample as well. The chain joins TRBV30 to TRBJ1-3, with unresolved D. This CDR3 spans 13 amino acids. V dropped 2 bases and J dropped 0 bases, with 5 bases sitting between them. Germline assignment: CDR1 GTSNPN and CDR2 SVGIG (reference sequence). In DNA, the CDR3 is TGTGCCTGGAGTTCGGGCTCTGGAAACACCATATATTTT. Protein product: CAWSSGSGNTIYF.

The gene calls are TRBV3-1 (or the pseudogene TRBV3-2) and TRBJ2-6; 8 bases line up with TRBD2. V was pared by 0 bases and J by 4 bases, with 8 bases of the junction left unmatched. Germline V lookup: CDR1 LGHDT, CDR2 YNNKEL (reference sequence). This CDR3 contains 18 residues. The CDR3 region is CASSQEIGRGAGANVLTF. CDR3 coding DNA: TGTGCCAGCAGCCAAGAGATCGGGCGGGGGGCCGGGGCCAACGTCCTGACTTTC.

Comments on this clone: At the DNA level, this CDR3 is encoded by other sequences in the same sample as well. CDR3 amino acids: CASSFQGNSPLHF. In nucleotides, the CDR3 is TGTGCCAGCAGTTTTCAGGGAAATTCACCCCTCCACTTT. The chain joins TRBV27 to TRBJ1-6, with a weak D call TRBD1 (5 bases). The germline V and J ends were trimmed by 3 bases and 7 bases, with 7 bases remaining between them. Germline V gives CDR1 MNHEY, CDR2 SMNVEV (reference sequence). CDR3 size: 13 residues.

The CDR3 is CASSYSSSGGTREQYF. CDR3 nucleotide sequence: TGTGCCAGCAGTTACTCGTCTAGCGGGGGGACGCGGGAGCAGTACTTC. The chain employs TRBV6-5 and TRBJ2-7, with 11 bases lining up with TRBD2. The CDR3 has 16 residues. The junction had 8 bases not matched to a gene; V was cut back by 0 bases and J by 7 bases. Germline loops: CDR1 MNHEY, CDR2 SVGAGI.

This rearrangement joins TRBV7-9 to TRBJ1-1; 11 bases line up with TRBD1. CDR1 is SEHNR and CDR2 is FQNEAQ in the germline V gene (reference sequence). The CDR3 totals 15 residues. V lost 5 bases to trimming and J lost 3 bases; unmatched junction nucleotides: 5. The CDR3 region has the DNA TGTGCCAGCAGCCCTGGACAGGGGGCGCACACTGAAGCTTTCTTT. This gives the protein CASSPGQGAHTEAFF.

V and J are TRBV7-2 and TRBJ1-2, with D possibly matching TRBD1 (5 bases). The ends were cut back, 5 bases at V and 0 bases at J, with 13 bases in the middle. Germline V gene data show CDR1 as SGHTA and CDR2 as FQGNSA. The CDR3 is 15 residues long. DNA for the CDR3: TGTGCCAGCAGCCCCACTTCGACAGCTAACTATGGCTACACCTTC. Residues: CASSPTSTANYGYTF. Full variable domain (missing parts from reference TRBV7-2 and TRBJ1-2): GAGVSQSPSNKVTEKGKDVELRCDPISGHTALYWYRQSLGQGLEFLIYFQGNSAPDKSGLPSDRFSAERTGGSVSTLTIQRTQQEDSAVYLCASSPTSTANYGYTFGSGTRLTVV.

A single count supports this clone. The chain employs TRBV15 and TRBJ2-1; 12 bases line up with TRBD1. The V and J ends lost 4 bases and 6 bases, in that order; junction bases with no gene match: 13. Germline CDR1 LNHNV, CDR2 YYDKDF (reference sequence). This CDR3 spans 18 amino acids. The CDR3 here is CATSTPRDRGRPGNEQFF. CDR3 in DNA: TGTGCCACCAGCACCCCCCGGGACAGGGGGCGCCCAGGCAATGAGCAGTTCTTC. The full variable domain, completed using reference TRBV15 and TRBJ2-1, is DAMVIQNPRYQVTQFGKPVTLSCSQTLNHNVMYWYQQKSSQAPKLLFHYYDKDFNNEADTPDNFQSRRPNTSFCFLDIRSPGLGDTAMYLCATSTPRDRGRPGNEQFFGPGTRLTVL.

This chain links TRBV5-1 with TRBJ1-2; 8 nucleotides match TRBD1. With V trimmed by 0 bases and J by 6 bases, 13 bases remained unmatched. The V gene's germline CDR1 is SGHRS and CDR2 YFSETQ. This CDR3 has 17 amino acids. CDR3 sequence reads: CASSLEGDRGNSNGYTF. The CDR3 DNA follows: TGCGCCAGCAGCTTGGAAGGAGACAGGGGAAACTCTAATGGCTACACCTTC.

The chain uses TRBV11-2 and TRBJ1-1; the D is unclear. The V gene lost 0 bases and the J gene lost 8 bases, with 10 bases spanning the gap. This CDR3 has 13 amino acids. Germline V CDR1 and CDR2: SGHAT, FQNNGV. The CDR3 protein is CASSLERVREAFF. Written as DNA, the CDR3 is TGTGCCAGCAGCTTAGAACGGGTCCGGGAAGCTTTCTTT.

The chain combines TRBV6-1 with TRBJ1-3; unclear D gene. The V gene's germline CDR1 is MNHNS and CDR2 SASEGT. V gave up 4 bases and J gave up 0 bases, with 13 bases separating them. This CDR3 region has 16 residues. CDR3 protein: CASSGVGPSSGNTIYF. The CDR3 coding sequence is TGTGCCAGCAGTGGGGTTGGGCCTTCCTCTGGAAACACCATATATTTT.

This clone was seen more than once but under ten times. The V and J genes are TRBV27 and TRBJ1-2; D remains ambiguous. With 2 bases removed from V and 2 bases from J, the gap between germline ends came to 6 bases. This CDR3 spans 13 amino acids. Germline assignment: CDR1 MNHEY and CDR2 SMNVEV (reference sequence). The CDR3 nucleotides read TGTGCCAGCAGTTTACAACGGAACTATGGCTACACCTTC. It encodes CASSLQRNYGYTF.

This chain joins TRBV7-2 and TRBJ2-5; D not resolved. Deletions cut 1 base from V and 6 bases from J, with 9 bases between. Germline V gives CDR1 SGHTA, CDR2 FQGNSA. The CDR3 runs to 13 residues. DNA of the CDR3: TGTGCCAGCAGCTTAGAGGCCAGGAAGACCCAGTACTTC. Protein: CASSLEARKTQYF. Supplemented by reference TRBV7-2 and TRBJ2-5, the full variable domain reads GAGVSQSPSNKVTEKGKDVELRCDPISGHTALYWYRQSLGQGLEFLIYFQGNSAPDKSGLPSDRFSAERTGGSVSTLTIQRTQQEDSAVYLCASSLEARKTQYFGPGTRLLVL.

The rearrangement joins TRBV30 to TRBJ1-2; TRBD1 agrees at 9 bases. Germline CDR1 is GTSNPN and CDR2 is SVGIG (reference sequence). The CDR3 is 14 amino acids. Losses at the gene ends were 2 bases for V and 4 bases for J; bases not matched to a gene: 5. The CDR3 DNA follows: TGTGCCTGGAGTCCGGACAGGGGAGGCTATGGCTACACCTTC. Translated, it gives CAWSPDRGGYGYTF. The full variable domain, rest sourced from reference TRBV30 and TRBJ1-2, is SQTIHQWPATLVQPVGSPLSLECTVEGTSNPNLYWYRQAAGRGLQLLFYSVGIGQISSEVPQNLSASRPQDRQFILSSKKLLLSDSGFYLCAWSPDRGGYGYTFGSGTRLTVV.

This clone has just a few counts. This chain joins TRBV7-7 and TRBJ2-1; unclear D gene. The CDR3 spans 13 residues. Germline lookup yields CDR1 SSHAT and CDR2 FNYEAQ (reference sequence). Here the CDR3 reads CASQLAFGNEQFF. The CDR3 nucleotides read TGTGCTAGCCAGTTAGCTTTTGGGAATGAGCAGTTCTTC.

The V gene is TRBV3-1 (or the pseudogene TRBV3-2), the J gene TRBJ1-2; 7 bases match TRBD1. J lost 5 bases, V lost 4 bases, and 4 bases had no gene match. The CDR3 runs 13 residues. From germline, CDR1 is LGHDT and CDR2 YNNKEL (reference sequence). The DNA for the CDR3 is TGTGCCAGCAGCCTCCGGGACAGATATGGCTACACCTTC. Amino acid sequence: CASSLRDRYGYTF.